What follows is one T cell receptor (beta chain) and its context. Its antigen is as yet unknown. Sequencing used immunoSEQ multiplex PCR; TCRdb keeps in-frame clones, though not all of them. The sample consists of hundreds of thousands of clones, almost 97% of them appearing once. This specimen belongs to a study of shared clonotypes between healthy human individuals. Study-wide context: Each donor's CD4 naive and CD4 memory cells filled three plates apiece, CD8 naive two, and CD8 memory one.

Findings and limits, study-wide: The genetic and exposure-history diversity represented was limited by few donors.

Caucasian adults living in Nashville, Tennessee, provided all samples. Sequenced material: naive CD4+ T cells sorted from blood. The sample's subset: CD45RA+ positively selected. The receptor comes from a woman in her 30s in good health.

CDR3 sequence reads: CASSPRGTGLEQYF. The CDR3 region has the DNA TGTGCCAGCAGTCCAAGGGGGACAGGGCTCGAGCAGTACTTC. This chain links TRBV28 with TRBJ2-7, with 9 nucleotides matching TRBD1. The CDR3 sequence is 14 residues long. Germline CDR1 reads MDHEN; CDR2 reads SYDVKM. V gave up 5 bases and J gave up 6 bases; unmatched junction bases: 8.